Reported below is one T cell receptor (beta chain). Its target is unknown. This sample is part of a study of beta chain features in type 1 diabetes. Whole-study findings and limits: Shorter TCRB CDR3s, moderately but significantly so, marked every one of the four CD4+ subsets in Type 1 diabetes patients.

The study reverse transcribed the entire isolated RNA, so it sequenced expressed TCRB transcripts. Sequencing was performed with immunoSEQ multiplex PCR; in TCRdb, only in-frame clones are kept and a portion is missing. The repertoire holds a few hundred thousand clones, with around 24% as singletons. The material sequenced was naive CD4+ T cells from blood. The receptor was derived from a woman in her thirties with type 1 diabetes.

The CDR3 nucleotides read TGTGCCATCAGTGACGCAACAGGGTACCAGCCCCAGCATTTT. This gives the protein CAISDATGYQPQHF. V and J are TRBV10-3 and TRBJ1-5; possibly TRBD1 for D (6 bases). Germline V gene data show CDR1 as ENHRY and CDR2 as SYGVKD. Between the trimmed V and J ends, which lost 3 bases and 7 bases, there was a span of 13 bases. This CDR3 contains 14 residues.